This passage covers 2 T cell receptor beta chains from one sample sequenced in a study of T cell responses to AZD1222 COVID-19 vaccine. Sequencing was performed with immunoSEQ multiplex PCR; in TCRdb, only in-frame clones are kept and a portion is missing. In the table there are under 200,000 clones, roughly 93% of which are singletons. The source material was peripheral blood, sampled on day 0 of AZD1222 vaccination. The receptors here all came from an adult in good health.

The J gene is TRBJ2-7, the V gene TRBV9; TRBD1 might be the D (5 bases). Germline CDR1 is SGDLS and CDR2 is YYNGEE. The CDR3 is 14 residues long. Trimming stripped 0 bases from V and 6 bases from J, with 13 bases between. For the CDR3, the DNA is TGTGCCAGCAGCGTAGCGGGTAGGGGCGGCGAGCAGTACTTC. Translated: CASSVAGRGGEQYF. Full variable domain (remainder filled in from reference TRBV9 and TRBJ2-7): DSGVTQTPKHLITATGQRVTLRCSPRSGDLSVYWYQQSLDQGLQFLIQYYNGEERAKGNILERFSAQQFPDLHSELNLSSLELGDSALYFCASSVAGRGGEQYFGPGTRLTVT.

The rearrangement uses TRBV12-3 or TRBV12-4 and TRBJ2-3; D perhaps matches TRBD1 (6 bases). The V and J ends lost 6 bases and 2 bases respectively, with 9 bases between them. The CDR3 loop spans 13 amino acids. CDR3: CASRRDITDTQYF. DNA of the CDR3: TGTGCCAGCAGAAGGGACATCACAGATACGCAGTATTTT.